This T cell receptor beta chain was obtained from a study of PD-1 blockade in classical Hodgkin lymphoma. The CDR3 contains 14 residues. Germline loops: CDR1 MNHEY, CDR2 SMNVEV (reference sequence). Trimming cost V 6 bases and J 7 bases, with 18 bases left between them. Clones were read by immunoSEQ multiplex PCR, and TCRdb kept only the in-frame ones, dropping some. The table lists almost 7,000 clones, 70% to 90% of them singletons. Time point indicated: cycle 4 day 1 (C4D1), after about 6 weeks of nivolumab. Brentuximab vedotin exposure varied among the patients, all of whom had relapsed after autologous stem cell transplantation.

The clonotype originates from a human donor with classical Hodgkin lymphoma. This chain joins TRBV27 and TRBJ1-1; D gene uncertain. The sequences come from peripheral blood mononuclear cells (PBMCs), collected before the fourth cycle of nivolumab. CDR3 in DNA: TGTGCCAGCAGGCGCGCCGCCGCGGGGAATGAAGCTTTCTTT. It encodes CASRRAAAGNEAFF.